Listed below are T cell receptor beta chains from one sample, sequenced in a study of Graves' ophthalmopathy and Graves' hyperthyroidism. Via MiXCR, TCRdb re-called the multiplex PCR reads, giving one row per CDR3 protein. Of fewer than 650,000 distinct CDR3 sequences listed, about 20% are singletons. The sequenced sample consisted of peripheral blood. These receptor sequences come from a woman under 30 with stable Graves' hyperthyroidism. Some clones in this sample may be carry-over from other donors' samples. CDR3s include the opening cysteine and the closing phenylalanine or tryptophan. The order of the fields is clone size, V gene, J gene, D gene, CDR3 DNA, CDR3 protein. A D gene is named only where the DNA matches it firmly. Part of the rows lack a size; the others show once, few, many or a class for expanded clones.

abundance: once
v_gene: TRBV10-2
j_gene: TRBJ1-1
d_gene: -
CDR3nt: TGCGCCAGCAGCCCGGGGTGGGACATGAACACTGAAGCTTTCTTT
CDR3aa: CASSPGWDMNTEAFF

abundance: many
v_gene: TRBV6-5
j_gene: TRBJ1-1
d_gene: -
CDR3nt: TGTGCCAGCAGTTACCGGACACCTAACACTGAAGCTTTCTTT
CDR3aa: CASSYRTPNTEAFF

abundance: many
v_gene: TRBV12-3/TRBV12-4
j_gene: TRBJ2-7
d_gene: TRBD1
CDR3nt: TGTGCCAGCATCCAGACAGGGGGCATCAACGAGCAGTACTTC
CDR3aa: CASIQTGGINEQYF

abundance: many
v_gene: TRBV30
j_gene: TRBJ2-7
d_gene: TRBD1
CDR3nt: TGTGCCTGGAGTTCGGGACAGGGTTCCTACGAGCAGTACTTC
CDR3aa: CAWSSGQGSYEQYF

abundance: many
v_gene: TRBV28
j_gene: TRBJ2-6
d_gene: -
CDR3nt: TGTGCCAGCAGTGAAAGCTCTGGGGCCAACGTCCTGACTTTC
CDR3aa: CASSESSGANVLTF

abundance: many
v_gene: TRBV7-9
j_gene: TRBJ1-1
d_gene: -
CDR3nt: TGTGCCAGCAGCTCCCCCTCCGGTAACACTGAAGCTTTCTTT
CDR3aa: CASSSPSGNTEAFF

abundance: few
v_gene: TRBV19
j_gene: TRBJ2-2
d_gene: -
CDR3nt: TGTGCCAGTAGTATAGGATCCGACAGCACCGGGGAGCTGTTTTTT
CDR3aa: CASSIGSDSTGELFF

abundance: many
v_gene: TRBV11-2
j_gene: TRBJ1-2
d_gene: TRBD1
CDR3nt: TGTGCCAGCAGCTTAGGGGCAGGGGGGGTCTATGGCTACACCTTC
CDR3aa: CASSLGAGGVYGYTF

abundance: many
v_gene: TRBV2
j_gene: TRBJ1-1
d_gene: -
CDR3nt: TGTGCCAGCAGAGCGGACAGACTGAACACTGAAGCTTTCTTT
CDR3aa: CASRADRLNTEAFF

abundance: -
v_gene: TRBV12-3/TRBV12-4
j_gene: TRBJ1-2
d_gene: TRBD1
CDR3nt: TGTGCCAGCAGTGTCGGAATGGCCGGGACAGGGAATGGCTACACCTTC
CDR3aa: CASSVGMAGTGNGYTF

abundance: many
v_gene: TRBV29-1
j_gene: TRBJ1-1
d_gene: -
CDR3nt: TGCAGCGTTGAAGATCGGAACCTGAACACTGAAGCTTTCTTT
CDR3aa: CSVEDRNLNTEAFF

abundance: -
v_gene: TRBV11-2
j_gene: TRBJ1-1
d_gene: -
CDR3nt: TGTGCCAGCAGCTTGAGGGGGGGTTCCGACACTGAAGCTTTCTTT
CDR3aa: CASSLRGGSDTEAFF

abundance: many
v_gene: TRBV30
j_gene: TRBJ2-2
d_gene: -
CDR3nt: TGTGCCTGGAGTGAGACAGCTGCCGGGGAGCTGTTTTTT
CDR3aa: CAWSETAAGELFF